The present T cell receptor beta chain was sequenced within a study of cytomegalovirus exposure and HLA in healthy donors. Overall study results and limits: Reports indicated that the classifier achieved high specificity and sensitivity in diagnosing cytomegalovirus status.

After removal of 4 bases from V and 8 bases from J, the junction contained 7 bases not matched to a gene. CDR1 and CDR2 from the germline V gene are SGHDT and YYEEEE. The CDR3 loop spans 15 amino acids. The study ran its PCR with 60 Vbeta and 13 Jbeta primers. Method: immunoSEQ multiplex PCR; TCRdb's copy keeps in-frame clones and lacks some. Of 150,000 to 200,000 clones in the sample, 77% were seen once. On this clone itself: The antigen is not known.

The source material was PBMCs. This clonotype originated in a woman aged 25-40 years in good health and CMV-seropositive. The chain uses TRBV5-6 and TRBJ2-1; 12 bases map to TRBD2. CDR3 sequence: CASSDSTSGGDEQFF. Here the CDR3 DNA reads TGTGCCAGCAGCGACTCGACTAGCGGGGGTGATGAGCAGTTCTTC.